A selection of T cell receptor beta chains follows, all from one sample in a study of blood T cell repertoires in COVID-19. Data came from immunoSEQ multiplex PCR; TCRdb stores just in-frame clones and leaves some out. The sample contains 90,000 to 120,000 clones, roughly 80% of which appear only once. The sample was peripheral blood. The origin of the receptors is a woman at least 80 years old with active or convalescent COVID-19. CDR3s include the opening cysteine and the closing phenylalanine or tryptophan. The order of the fields is J gene, clone size, D gene, V gene, CDR3 length, CDR3 protein, CDR3 DNA. D genes are given only for firm matches. Size is stated for part of the rows, as once, few or many counts, or as a class when the clone is expanded.

>TRBJ1-4|few|TRBD1|TRBV6-6|14
CASSSGQGREKLFF
TGTGCCAGCAGTTCCGGACAGGGTAGGGAAAAACTGTTTTTT
>TRBJ1-4|once|NA|TRBV7-9|15
CASSQLTESNEKLFF
TGTGCCAGCAGTCAACTGACAGAATCTAATGAAAAACTGTTTTTT
>TRBJ2-6|NA|NA|TRBV19|14
CASNRVSGANVLTF
TGTGCCAGCAATCGGGTCTCTGGGGCCAACGTCCTGACTTTC
>TRBJ1-1|NA|TRBD1|TRBV7-2|14
CASSPNRQGARAFF
TGTGCCAGCAGCCCAAATAGACAGGGGGCGAGAGCTTTCTTT
>TRBJ1-5|NA|NA|TRBV19|16
CASSLEVRRPNQPQHF
TGTGCCAGTAGTCTTGAGGTTCGACGGCCCAATCAGCCCCAGCATTTT
>TRBJ1-2|NA|NA|TRBV29-1|15
CSVDETGGYTYGYTF
TGCAGCGTGGACGAAACGGGGGGGTATACCTATGGCTACACCTTC
>TRBJ1-1|few|NA|TRBV5-1|11
CASSADKVAFF
TGCGCCAGCAGCGCTGACAAGGTGGCTTTCTTT
>TRBJ1-6|NA|TRBD1|TRBV28|16
CASSPGQGAYNSPLHF
TGTGCCAGCAGCCCAGGACAGGGGGCCTATAATTCACCCCTCCACTTT
>TRBJ1-1|NA|TRBD1|TRBV10-3|16
CATARRTRDRASEAFF
TGTGCCACAGCCCGACGGACTCGGGACAGGGCATCTGAAGCTTTCTTT
>TRBJ2-7|NA|NA|TRBV24-1|14
CATSDARGSYEQYF
TGTGCCACCAGTGACGCCAGGGGATCCTACGAGCAGTACTTC
>TRBJ1-5|few|NA|TRBV28|12
CASSFPTGPSHF
TGTGCCAGCAGTTTTCCGACAGGTCCCTCGCATTTT
>TRBJ1-3|NA|TRBD1|TRBV10-3|14
CATLTGVTGNTIYF
TGTGCCACCCTAACAGGGGTCACTGGAAACACCATATATTTT
>TRBJ2-2|NA|NA|TRBV6-5|14
CASTRLDRPGELFF
TGTGCCAGCACCCGACTAGATCGGCCCGGGGAGCTGTTTTTT
>TRBJ1-1|NA|NA|TRBV28|14
CASSPGTKNTEAFF
TGTGCCAGCAGTCCGGGGACAAAGAACACTGAAGCTTTCTTT
>TRBJ2-1|once|TRBD2|TRBV11-2|14
CASTLAGVYNEQFF
TGTGCCAGCACCTTAGCGGGAGTCTACAATGAGCAGTTCTTC
>TRBJ1-1|NA|NA|TRBV5-6|15
CASSSGQVRGTEAFF
TGTGCCAGCAGCTCCGGGCAGGTCCGGGGGACTGAAGCTTTCTTT
>TRBJ1-5|NA|NA|TRBV4-3|17
CASSQVRDTQANQPQHF
TGCGCCAGCAGCCAAGTTAGGGACACCCAAGCCAATCAGCCCCAGCATTTT
>TRBJ1-5|once|NA|TRBV12-3/TRBV12-4|13
CASSLTSNQPQHF
TGTGCCAGCAGTTTGACAAGCAATCAGCCCCAGCATTTT
>TRBJ1-3|once|NA|TRBV7-6|14
CASSLGGQIDTIYF
TGTGCCAGCAGCTTAGGCGGCCAGATCGACACCATATATTTT
>TRBJ1-1|NA|TRBD1|TRBV7-2|14
CASSSPRGRTEAFF
TGTGCCAGCAGCTCCCCCAGGGGGCGTACTGAAGCTTTCTTT
>TRBJ1-1|once|NA|TRBV6-5|12
CASFSVNTEAFF
TGTGCCAGCTTCTCTGTGAACACTGAAGCTTTCTTT
>TRBJ1-1|NA|NA|TRBV30|13
CALGAGMNTEAFF
TGTGCCCTTGGGGCAGGGATGAACACTGAAGCTTTCTTT
>TRBJ1-4|NA|TRBD1|TRBV5-1|13
CASSLNRGGKLFF
TGCGCCAGCAGCTTAAACAGGGGCGGAAAACTGTTTTTT
>TRBJ2-4|NA|NA|TRBV7-2|16
CASSSRGFGMENIQYF
TGTGCCAGCAGCTCCAGGGGTTTTGGGATGGAAAACATTCAGTACTTC
>TRBJ2-7|NA|NA|TRBV30|12
CAWSDRGFEQYF
TGTGCCTGGAGTGACCGGGGTTTCGAGCAGTACTTC
>TRBJ1-2|NA|TRBD1|TRBV27|14
CASSLRGGAGGYTF
TGTGCCAGCAGTTTAAGAGGGGGCGCGGGAGGCTACACCTTC
>TRBJ2-5|NA|TRBD1|TRBV9|15
CASSPSRQGWETQYF
TGTGCCAGCAGCCCCAGTAGACAGGGCTGGGAGACCCAGTACTTC
>TRBJ1-1|NA|TRBD1|TRBV10-3|12
CAIKTGVTEAFF
TGTGCCATCAAAACAGGGGTCACTGAAGCTTTCTTT
>TRBJ1-5|NA|TRBD1|TRBV2|16
CASRGKSGQGPQPQHF
TGTGCCAGCAGGGGGAAGTCCGGACAGGGACCTCAGCCCCAGCATTTT
>TRBJ2-3|NA|TRBD1|TRBV7-2|19
CASSLARANRGESTDTQYF
TGTGCCAGCAGCTTAGCCCGGGCGAACAGGGGCGAGAGCACAGATACGCAGTATTTT
>TRBJ1-6|NA|NA|TRBV5-4|16
CASSLVEGSGNSPLHF
TGTGCCAGCAGCTTGGTGGAGGGATCGGGTAATTCACCCCTCCACTTT
>TRBJ2-1|NA|NA|TRBV19|13
CASSRHWQYEQFF
TGTGCCAGTAGCCGACACTGGCAGTATGAGCAGTTCTTC
>TRBJ2-1|few|NA|TRBV9|13
CASSPSGAPEQFF
TGTGCCAGCAGCCCCTCTGGAGCACCTGAGCAGTTCTTC
>TRBJ2-6|NA|TRBD1|TRBV18|20
CASSPRDRGHSGSGANVLTF
TGTGCCAGCTCACCAAGAGACAGGGGTCATAGTGGCTCTGGGGCCAACGTCCTGACTTTC
>TRBJ2-1|NA|TRBD2|TRBV6-6|18
CASSLGLAGGPPYNEQFF
TGTGCCAGCAGTCTGGGACTAGCGGGAGGGCCTCCTTACAATGAGCAGTTCTTC
>TRBJ1-2|NA|TRBD1|TRBV2|15
CASSERPTGNYGYTF
TGTGCCAGCAGTGAACGACCGACAGGGAACTATGGCTACACCTTC
>TRBJ2-5|NA|NA|TRBV28|15
CASSYQKWRKETQYF
TGTGCCAGCAGCTACCAAAAGTGGAGGAAAGAGACCCAGTACTTC
>TRBJ1-2|NA|TRBD1|TRBV27|14
CASSFGTGNYGYTF
TGTGCCAGCAGTTTCGGGACAGGGAACTATGGCTACACCTTC
>TRBJ1-1|NA|TRBD1|TRBV9|13
CASSATGKSEAFF
TGTGCCAGCAGCGCGACAGGGAAGTCTGAAGCTTTCTTT
>TRBJ2-5|few|TRBD1|TRBV3-1/TRBV3-2|13
CASSQDRQGTQYF
TGTGCCAGCAGCCAGGACAGGCAAGGGACCCAGTACTTC
>TRBJ1-4|NA|TRBD1|TRBV28|16
CASSLEGGLANEKLFF
TGTGCCAGCAGTTTAGAAGGGGGCTTGGCTAATGAAAAACTGTTTTTT